This TCR beta chain was observed in a study of immune heterogeneity within non-small cell lung tumors. For this clonotype: This CDR3 is missing its conserved last phenylalanine or tryptophan, likely due to a read error.

Each sample used roughly 600 ng of genomic DNA from bulk tumor tissue. From each primary tumor, several far-apart biopsies were obtained during surgery. Samples came from untreated patients having curative surgery for newly diagnosed non-small cell lung cancer. Multiplex PCR amplified TCR beta CDR3 with 32 V and 13 J primers. In TCRdb, the multiplex PCR reads were re-called with MiXCR into one record per CDR3 protein. The table shows around 19,000 distinct CDR3 sequences, with approximately 30% occurring only once. V lost 5 bases and J lost 10; bases outside the gene matches: 8. The CDR3 totals 13 residues.

Sequencing was performed on lung tumor tissue. The chain couples TRBV12-3 or TRBV12-4 to TRBJ2-1; the match to TRBD2 covers 7 bases. The receptor comes from a man in his forties with non-small cell lung cancer. The CDR3 DNA sequence: TGTGCCAGCAGTATTACCGGGACTAACGAGCAGTTCTTG. Translating gives CASSITGTNEQFL.